Presented here are 12 T cell receptor beta chains from one specimen sequenced in a study of cytomegalovirus exposure and HLA in healthy donors. Primers: 60 Vbeta forward and 13 Jbeta reverse. Generated by immunoSEQ multiplex PCR, the TCRdb table keeps only in-frame clones and is missing some. There are about 140,000 clones in the sample, with approximately 2% held by the top ten. Sequenced input: PBMCs. The receptors were gathered from a woman under 30 in good health and CMV-seronegative.

The CDR3 region has the DNA TGTGCCACCAGCAGAGATTTTAATTCCCTGGAGCGGTACGTC. Translation gives CATSRDFNSLERYV. The J gene is TRBJ2-7, the V gene TRBV15; D not resolved. The length of the CDR3 is 14 residues. The V gene's germline CDR1 is LNHNV and CDR2 YYDKDF (reference sequence).

The chain employs TRBV5-8 and TRBJ2-3, with TRBD1 identical over 7 bases. The V gene end was trimmed by 4 bases and the J gene end by 6 bases; junction bases not matched to a gene: 8. CDR1 SGHTS and CDR2 YDEGEE come from the germline V gene. The CDR3 runs 14 residues. The CDR3 DNA reads as TGTGCCAGCAGCCACTTACAGGGGCCGGATACGCAGTATTTT. This sequence encodes CASSHLQGPDTQYF.

The chain carries TRBV7-9 and TRBJ1-3; D is ambiguous. Germline loops: CDR1 SEHNR, CDR2 FQNEAQ (reference sequence). With 2 bases removed from V and 0 bases from J, the gap between germline ends came to 11 bases. This CDR3 contains 16 residues. The CDR3 DNA follows: TGTGCCAGCAGCTTATCCGGAGTCACCTCTGGAAACACCATATATTTT. It translates to CASSLSGVTSGNTIYF.

The chain has TRBV7-3 and TRBJ2-1; 8 bases are shared with TRBD1. CDR3 length: 13 amino acids. Unmatched junction bases numbered 10, after V lost 5 bases and J lost 13 bases. CDR1 and CDR2 (germline): SGHTA, FQGTGA. The CDR3 here is CASSVDRDQFQFF. The CDR3 DNA reads as TGTGCCAGCAGCGTGGACAGGGATCAGTTCCAGTTCTTC.

V gene TRBV11-2 combines with J gene TRBJ1-5, with D tentatively TRBD1 (5 bases). From germline, CDR1 is SGHAT and CDR2 FQNNGV. Trimming stripped 1 base from V and 4 bases from J, with 8 bases between. This CDR3 contains 14 residues. In DNA form, the CDR3 reads TGTGCCAGCAGCTTAGGGGGGGGAAATCAGCCCCAGCATTTT. The encoded protein is CASSLGGGNQPQHF.

The gene calls are TRBV6-1 and TRBJ1-1; D perhaps matches TRBD1 (6 bases). Germline CDR1 reads MNHNS; CDR2 reads SASEGT. This CDR3 region has 15 residues. V was shortened by 6 bases and J by 1 base, with 15 bases between the two germline ends. Here the CDR3 reads CASRIRTAQNTEAFF. DNA of the CDR3: TGTGCCAGCAGGATCCGGACAGCACAGAACACTGAAGCTTTCTTT.

Here the CDR3 DNA reads TGTGCCTGGAGCGAGGGACTAGCAAGCACCCAGTACTTC. This encodes CAWSEGLASTQYF. The chain combines TRBV30 with TRBJ2-5, with TRBD2 matching 9 bases. The CDR3 spans 13 residues. Germline V gene data show CDR1 as GTSNPN and CDR2 as SVGIG (reference sequence). Losses at the gene ends were 3 bases for V and 8 bases for J; bases not matched to a gene: 7.

This chain uses TRBV30 with TRBJ1-5, with D possibly TRBD1 on 6 matching bases. V was clipped by 2 bases and J by 4 bases, with 12 bases between them. This CDR3 comprises 14 residues. Germline V gene data show CDR1 as GTSNPN and CDR2 as SVGIG (reference sequence). In nucleotides, the CDR3 is TGTGCCTGGAGTATGTTGCAGGGGAATCAGCCCCAGCATTTT. Translating it yields CAWSMLQGNQPQHF.

The V call is TRBV29-1, the J call TRBJ1-1; weak D call: TRBD1 (5 bases). This CDR3 contains 12 residues. V lost 3 bases and J lost 1, with 6 bases in between. The germline V gene encodes CDR1 SQVTM and CDR2 ANQGSEA. The CDR3 DNA is TGCAGCGTTGACAGGGAGAACACTGAAGCTTTCTTT. This translates into CSVDRENTEAFF.

This sequence joins TRBV11-2 and TRBJ2-4; D is unclear. The V and J ends lost 1 base and 0 bases respectively, with 4 bases between them. The V gene's germline CDR1 is SGHAT and CDR2 FQNNGV. CDR3 length: 14 residues. CDR3 sequence: CASSLALAKNIQYF. The CDR3 DNA reads as TGTGCCAGCAGCTTAGCCTTAGCCAAAAACATTCAGTACTTC. Looking up the rest from reference TRBV11-2 and TRBJ2-4 gives the full variable domain: EAGVAQSPRYKIIEKRQSVAFWCNPISGHATLYWYQQILGQGPKLLIQFQNNGVVDDSQLPKDRFSAERLKGVDSTLKIQPAKLEDSAVYLCASSLALAKNIQYFGAGTRLSVL.

The chain joins TRBV7-2 to TRBJ1-1; TRBD1 agrees at 7 bases. Germline V CDR1 and CDR2: SGHTA, FQGNSA. After removal of 0 bases from V and 6 bases from J, the junction contained 7 bases not matched to a gene. CDR3 length: 15 residues. CDR3 in DNA: TGTGCCAGCAGCTTAGCGACAGGGAAGAAAGCTGAAGCTTTCTTT. This codes for CASSLATGKKAEAFF.

The J gene is TRBJ1-5, the V gene TRBV18; the match to TRBD1 covers 7 bases. The CDR3 is made up of 14 amino acids. Unmatched junction bases numbered 3, after V lost 2 bases and J lost 5 bases. Germline lookup yields CDR1 KGHSH and CDR2 LQKENI. CDR3: CASSPRDSDQPQHF. DNA for the CDR3: TGTGCCAGCTCACCAAGGGACAGTGATCAGCCCCAGCATTTT.